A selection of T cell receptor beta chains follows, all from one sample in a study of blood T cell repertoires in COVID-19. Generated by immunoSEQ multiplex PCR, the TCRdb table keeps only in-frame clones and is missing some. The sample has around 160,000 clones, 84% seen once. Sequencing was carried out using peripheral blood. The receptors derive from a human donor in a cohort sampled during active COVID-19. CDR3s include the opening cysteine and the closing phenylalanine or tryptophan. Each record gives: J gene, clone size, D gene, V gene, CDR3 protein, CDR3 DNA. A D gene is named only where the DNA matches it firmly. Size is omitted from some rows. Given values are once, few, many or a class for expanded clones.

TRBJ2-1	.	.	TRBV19	CASSIGARSYNEQFF	TGTGCCAGTAGTATAGGCGCCCGCTCCTACAATGAGCAGTTCTTC
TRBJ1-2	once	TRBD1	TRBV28	CASRGGDRGGYGYTF	TGTGCCAGCAGAGGGGGGGACAGGGGAGGATATGGCTACACCTTC
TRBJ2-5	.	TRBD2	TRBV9	CASTSGGAGGETQYF	TGTGCCAGCACTAGCGGGGGGGCCGGAGGGGAGACCCAGTACTTC
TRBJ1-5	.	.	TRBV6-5	CASSSEGRRQPQHF	TGTGCCAGCAGTTCGGAGGGGCGCAGGCAGCCCCAGCATTTT
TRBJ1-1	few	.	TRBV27	CASNRGGNTEAFF	TGTGCCAGCAATAGGGGAGGGAACACTGAAGCTTTCTTT
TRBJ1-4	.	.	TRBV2	CASSATATNEKLFF	TGTGCCAGCAGTGCGACAGCAACTAATGAAAAACTGTTTTTT
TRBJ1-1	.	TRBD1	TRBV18	CASSPLLTGVGDTEAFF	TGTGCCAGCTCACCACTCCTGACAGGGGTTGGGGACACTGAAGCTTTCTTT
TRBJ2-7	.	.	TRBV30	CAWKPGAHHYEQYF	TGTGCCTGGAAGCCAGGGGCGCACCACTACGAGCAGTACTTC
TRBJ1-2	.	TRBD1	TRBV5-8	CASSTPGQGRYGYTF	TGTGCCAGCAGCACCCCGGGACAGGGGAGATATGGCTACACCTTC
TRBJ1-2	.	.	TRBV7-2	CASSLVVAGATGYTF	TGTGCCAGCAGCCTGGTGGTGGCAGGGGCAACGGGCTACACCTTC
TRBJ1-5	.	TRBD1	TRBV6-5	CASSSQGGQPQHF	TGTGCCAGCAGTTCCCAGGGGGGACAGCCCCAGCATTTT
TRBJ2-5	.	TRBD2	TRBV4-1	CASSRRLAGGQYQETQYF	TGCGCCAGCAGCCGCCGACTAGCGGGGGGGCAGTACCAAGAGACCCAGTACTTC
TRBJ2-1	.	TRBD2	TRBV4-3	CASTWRSGGPNEQFF	TGCGCCAGCACCTGGCGATCGGGGGGGCCCAATGAGCAGTTCTTC
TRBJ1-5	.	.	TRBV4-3	CASSQGGGGNQPQHF	TGCGCCAGCAGCCAAGGTGGGGGGGGCAATCAGCCCCAGCATTTT
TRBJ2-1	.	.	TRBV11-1	CATLGGNSNEQFF	TGTGCCACCCTTGGGGGGAATAGCAATGAGCAGTTCTTC
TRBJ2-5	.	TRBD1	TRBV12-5	CASGLGGRGQETQYF	TGTGCTAGTGGTTTGGGGGGCAGGGGGCAAGAGACCCAGTACTTC
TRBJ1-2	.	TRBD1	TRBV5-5	CASSSGQASYSGYTF	TGTGCCAGCAGCTCCGGACAGGCGTCCTATAGTGGCTACACCTTC
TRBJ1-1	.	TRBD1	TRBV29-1	CSSGGQGLNTEAFF	TGCAGCAGCGGGGGACAGGGCCTCAACACTGAAGCTTTCTTT
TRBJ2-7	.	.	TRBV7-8	CASATGTTTVEQYF	TGTGCCAGCGCAACCGGGACAACTACGGTGGAGCAGTACTTC
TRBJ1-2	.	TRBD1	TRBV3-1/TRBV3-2	CASSRKQGAGYTF	TGTGCCAGCAGCCGGAAACAGGGGGCTGGCTACACCTTC
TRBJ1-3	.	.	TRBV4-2	CASNLEGGSGNTIYF	TGTGCCAGCAACCTGGAAGGGGGCTCTGGAAACACCATATATTTT
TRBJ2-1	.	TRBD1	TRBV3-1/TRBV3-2	CASSQDPGQGVLFF	TGTGCCAGCAGCCAAGATCCGGGACAGGGGGTCTTGTTCTTC
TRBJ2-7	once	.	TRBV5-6	CASSQTGLGDGEQYF	TGTGCCAGCAGCCAAACAGGGCTGGGCGACGGCGAGCAGTACTTC
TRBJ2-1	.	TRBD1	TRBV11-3	CASSLRRQGVGNEQFF	TGTGCCAGCAGCCTGAGAAGACAGGGGGTAGGCAATGAGCAGTTCTTC
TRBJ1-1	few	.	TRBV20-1	CSASLGGRTEAFF	TGCAGTGCTAGTTTGGGGGGAAGGACTGAAGCTTTCTTT
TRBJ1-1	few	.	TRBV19	CASHKPGLRNTEAFF	TGTGCCAGTCATAAACCGGGACTCCGGAACACTGAAGCTTTCTTT